This TCR beta chain was sequenced during a study of blood T cell repertoires in COVID-19. The table came from immunoSEQ multiplex PCR; TCRdb's copy has only in-frame clones and leaves some out. The sample records around 140,000 clones, 80% to 90% being singletons. Trimming left V 5 bases short and J 12 bases short, with 20 bases between. Germline loops: CDR1 LGHNA, CDR2 YNFKEQ. The CDR3 sequence is 13 residues long. Enrolled through a virtual design, the participants were between 18 and 89 years of age and came from 24 US areas. This clone was counted a few times. Sequencing was carried out using PBMCs or T cells enriched from blood (not recorded which). The chain is built from TRBV4-2 and TRBJ2-7; weak D call: TRBD2 (6 bases). The receptor comes from a woman aged 45-65 years with acute COVID-19. The CDR3 loop is CASSSRDSRITYF. For the CDR3, the DNA is TGTGCCAGCAGCTCCCGGGACTCACGGATCACGTACTTC.